This T cell receptor (beta chain) was sequenced during a study of cytomegalovirus exposure and HLA in healthy donors. Study results and caveats: Subsequent analysis found a tendency for first-cohort TCR clusters to co-occur within the 120 or so validation repertoires.

Repertoires were generated with immunoSEQ multiplex PCR, while TCRdb's copy carries only in-frame clones and drops some. The sample lists over 120,000 clones; just under 90% were seen once. These donors were members of the approximately 110-subject validation cohort, a group separate from the approximately 700-subject first cohort. With regard to this clone: What it binds is not known. Compared with germline, one end of the junction differs, possibly owing to a read error.

CDR1 is SSHAT and CDR2 is FNYEAQ in the germline V gene (reference sequence). The CDR3 sequence is 14 residues long. Sequencing input: PBMCs. The genes are TRBV7-7 and TRBJ2-5; tentative D call: TRBD2 (5 bases). The sequence was obtained from a young woman in good health and CMV-seropositive. The chain's CDR3 is CASSFAGEKETQYF. In nucleotides, the CDR3 is TGTGCTAGCAGCTTTGCCGGGGAGAAAGAGACCCAGTACTTC.